Presented here are 19 T cell receptor beta chains from one specimen sequenced in a study of identical twins. TCRdb passed the 5' RACE reads through MiXCR, listing each CDR3 protein once. The sample lists some 690,000 distinct CDR3 sequences, approximately 22% seen once, with approximately 4.3% in the top ten. These data were also reused for a study on T cells expressing NK-cell markers.

The specimen was PBMCs. These receptors were obtained from a woman between 18 and 29 years old in good health.

This clonotype appeared a few times. This chain links TRBV5-1 with TRBJ1-1; no clear D. The CDR3 length is 14 residues. Trimming left V 2 bases short and J 0 bases short, with 8 bases between. Germline V gene data show CDR1 as SGHRS and CDR2 as YFSETQ. CDR3 coding DNA: TGCGCCAGCAGCTTACCTAGTATGAACACTGAAGCTTTCTTT. Its translation: CASSLPSMNTEAFF.

This clonotype was recorded many times. V is TRBV2 and J is TRBJ2-7, with a weak D call TRBD2 (6 bases). The CDR3 loop spans 15 amino acids. Trimming cost V 5 bases and J 0 bases, with 14 bases left between them. CDR1 is SNHLY and CDR2 is FYNNEI in the germline V gene. The CDR3, as DNA: TGTGCCAGCAGTAAATCGGACGGGAGCTCCTACGAGCAGTACTTC. Amino acid sequence: CASSKSDGSSYEQYF.

This chain joins TRBV18 and TRBJ1-5, with 7 bases aligning to TRBD1. CDR1 is KGHSH and CDR2 is LQKENI in the germline V gene. Trimming cost V 5 bases and J 5 bases; bases outside gene matches: 6. The CDR3 has 14 amino acids. Written as DNA, the CDR3 is TGTGCCAGCTCATCGACAGGGAAGGATCAGCCCCAGCATTTT. Translation: CASSSTGKDQPQHF.

This clonotype was seen more than once but under ten times. The DNA for the CDR3 is TGTGCCATCAGTGATTCTTCCGCGGGAGTTTCGCGCAATGAGCAGTTCTTC. This translates into CAISDSSAGVSRNEQFF. This chain joins TRBV10-3 and TRBJ2-1; TRBD2 aligns across 7 bases. The CDR3 totals 17 residues. Germline CDR1 is ENHRY and CDR2 is SYGVKD. V gave up 3 bases and J gave up 6 bases; unmatched junction bases: 14.

This clonotype has just a few counts. The chain recombines TRBV20-1 with TRBJ2-3; 7 bases are a match to TRBD2. V dropped 3 bases and J dropped 3; count of bases not matched to a gene: 12. The CDR3 consists of 16 residues. Germline CDR1 DFQATT, CDR2 SNEGSKA (reference sequence). CDR3 residues: CSASSPTGGGTDTQYF. CDR3 coding DNA: TGCAGTGCTAGCTCCCCCACGGGAGGCGGGACAGATACGCAGTATTTT.

As regards this clonotype: Likely a read error: the CDR3 ends without its conserved phenylalanine or tryptophan. No DNA is shown, since the ends of the CDR3 on it are uncertain; the CDR3 is the one TCRdb lists. The rearrangement uses TRBV20-1 and TRBJ2-7. The CDR3 has 13 amino acids, counting both end residues. The V gene's germline CDR1 is DFQATT and CDR2 SNEGSKA (reference sequence). The CDR3 loop reads CSARGSASYEQYL.

This sequence joins TRBV7-9 and TRBJ2-1, with 8 bases lining up with TRBD1. The germline V gene encodes CDR1 SEHNR and CDR2 FQNEAQ (reference sequence). This CDR3 spans 16 amino acids. J lost 6 bases, V lost 4 bases, and 11 bases had no gene match. Here the CDR3 reads CASSSPDRESGNEQFF. The CDR3 region has the DNA TGTGCCAGCAGCTCCCCGGACAGGGAATCTGGCAATGAGCAGTTCTTC.

This clonotype turned up a few times. The chain recombines TRBV20-1 with TRBJ2-1; D could derive from TRBD1 or TRBD2 (5 bases each). The CDR3 has 13 residues. V was trimmed by 6 bases and J by 4 bases, leaving 13 bases between them. Germline CDR1 and CDR2: DFQATT and SNEGSKA (reference sequence). The CDR3 sequence is CSAIRGGYNEQFF. The CDR3, as DNA: TGCAGTGCAATAAGGGGCGGGTACAATGAGCAGTTCTTC.

This clonotype was detected a few times. The V gene is TRBV12-3 or TRBV12-4, the J gene TRBJ2-7; TRBD2 might be the D (5 bases). V lost 7 bases, J lost 6 bases, and 22 bases lay in between. The CDR3 has 15 amino acids. The CDR3 region has the DNA TGTGCCAGCAATTTCGACCGGGCCGAGGGCTCCGAGCAGTACTTC. Translation gives CASNFDRAEGSEQYF.

V gene TRBV6-2 or TRBV6-3 combines with J gene TRBJ2-7; no clear D gene. This CDR3 contains 15 residues. Looked up from germline, CDR1 is MNHEY and CDR2 is SVGEGT. V lost 5 bases and J lost 2, with 16 bases in between. The CDR3 DNA sequence: TGTGCCAGCAGTCCGTCCTCATTAAGCGCCTACGAGCAGTACTTC. Its translation: CASSPSSLSAYEQYF.

Ten or more counts support this clonotype. The chain combines TRBV6-5 with TRBJ1-2, with D possibly matching TRBD1 (5 bases). The CDR3 is 17 amino acids. Trimming stripped 2 bases from V and 4 bases from J, with 20 bases between. Germline CDR1 and CDR2: MNHEY and SVGAGI. CDR3 in amino acids: CASSYGTTGASGYGYTF. As DNA, the CDR3 is TGTGCCAGCAGTTACGGGACCACTGGGGCCAGCGGCTATGGCTACACCTTC.

Only a few counts were recorded for this clonotype. The chain uses TRBV20-1 and TRBJ2-3, with D possibly TRBD2 on 6 matching bases. This CDR3 has 16 residues. Looked up from germline, CDR1 is DFQATT and CDR2 is SNEGSKA (reference sequence). Trimming removed 0 bases at V and 3 bases at J, with 16 bases between. CDR3 sequence: CSARDPGLGGTDTQYF. In nucleotides, the CDR3 is TGCAGTGCTAGAGACCCGGGACTCGGCGGTACAGATACGCAGTATTTT.

Worth noting for this clonotype: Compared with germline, one end of the junction differs, possibly owing to a read error. The J gene is TRBJ2-5, the V gene TRBV7-3, with TRBD1 as a possible D gene (5 bases). Germline CDR1 SGHTA, CDR2 FQGTGA. This CDR3 has 13 residues. The CDR3 loop is CASGFTGRETQYF. CDR3 coding DNA: TGTGCCAGCGGCTTTACAGGTCGAGAGACCCAGTACTTC.

The chain joins TRBV20-1 to TRBJ2-1, with 7 bases lining up with TRBD2. The CDR3 is made up of 16 amino acids. The germline V gene encodes CDR1 DFQATT and CDR2 SNEGSKA (reference sequence). The ends lost 5 bases at V and 8 bases at J; junction bases unmatched: 18. The CDR3 sequence: CSASPVTSPFGHEQFF. DNA of the CDR3: TGCAGTGCTTCGCCCGTGACTAGCCCATTTGGCCATGAGCAGTTCTTC.

This clonotype was seen only a few times. V and J are TRBV9 and TRBJ2-7; TRBD2 aligns across 10 bases. Trimming at V came to 4 bases and at J to 7 bases, leaving 14 bases not matched to a gene. This CDR3 is 16 amino acids long. Germline CDR1 SGDLS, CDR2 YYNGEE. The CDR3 reads CASSQTPLAGVWEQYF. CDR3 coding DNA: TGTGCCAGCAGCCAAACTCCGCTAGCGGGAGTGTGGGAGCAGTACTTC.

V usage is TRBV10-1 and J usage is TRBJ2-2, with 7 bases aligning to TRBD1. From germline, CDR1 is WNHNN and CDR2 SYGVQD (reference sequence). The CDR3 contains 15 residues. With V trimmed by 10 bases and J by 2 bases, 10 bases remained unmatched. The CDR3 region is CATRPGTVNTGELFF. DNA of the CDR3: TGCGCCACCCGGCCCGGGACAGTAAACACCGGGGAGCTGTTTTTT.

The V and J genes are TRBV9 and TRBJ2-7; tentatively, D is TRBD1 or TRBD2 (5 bases each). CDR3 length: 13 amino acids. CDR1 is SGDLS and CDR2 is YYNGEE in the germline V gene. The V end was cut by 4 bases, the J end by 5 bases, with 13 bases between. CDR3 loop: CASSKAGRDEQYF. CDR3 DNA sequence: TGTGCCAGCAGCAAGGCGGGCAGGGACGAGCAGTACTTC.

This chain's CDR3 is CAISESVGETQYF. In nucleotides, the CDR3 is TGTGCCATCAGTGAGTCAGTAGGAGAGACCCAGTACTTC. J is TRBJ2-5 and V is TRBV10-3; D not certain. Germline loops: CDR1 ENHRY, CDR2 SYGVKD. The CDR3 length is 13 residues. V was trimmed by 0 bases and J by 4 bases, leaving 6 bases between them.

The J gene is TRBJ2-1, the V gene TRBV3-1; possibly TRBD2 for D (5 bases). V was shortened by 5 bases and J by 0 bases, with 11 bases between the two germline ends. The CDR3 contains 15 residues. Germline V lookup: CDR1 LGHDT, CDR2 YNNKEL (reference sequence). CDR3 protein: CASSGAESSYNEQFF. The CDR3 DNA reads as TGTGCCAGCAGCGGAGCGGAGAGCTCCTACAATGAGCAGTTCTTC.